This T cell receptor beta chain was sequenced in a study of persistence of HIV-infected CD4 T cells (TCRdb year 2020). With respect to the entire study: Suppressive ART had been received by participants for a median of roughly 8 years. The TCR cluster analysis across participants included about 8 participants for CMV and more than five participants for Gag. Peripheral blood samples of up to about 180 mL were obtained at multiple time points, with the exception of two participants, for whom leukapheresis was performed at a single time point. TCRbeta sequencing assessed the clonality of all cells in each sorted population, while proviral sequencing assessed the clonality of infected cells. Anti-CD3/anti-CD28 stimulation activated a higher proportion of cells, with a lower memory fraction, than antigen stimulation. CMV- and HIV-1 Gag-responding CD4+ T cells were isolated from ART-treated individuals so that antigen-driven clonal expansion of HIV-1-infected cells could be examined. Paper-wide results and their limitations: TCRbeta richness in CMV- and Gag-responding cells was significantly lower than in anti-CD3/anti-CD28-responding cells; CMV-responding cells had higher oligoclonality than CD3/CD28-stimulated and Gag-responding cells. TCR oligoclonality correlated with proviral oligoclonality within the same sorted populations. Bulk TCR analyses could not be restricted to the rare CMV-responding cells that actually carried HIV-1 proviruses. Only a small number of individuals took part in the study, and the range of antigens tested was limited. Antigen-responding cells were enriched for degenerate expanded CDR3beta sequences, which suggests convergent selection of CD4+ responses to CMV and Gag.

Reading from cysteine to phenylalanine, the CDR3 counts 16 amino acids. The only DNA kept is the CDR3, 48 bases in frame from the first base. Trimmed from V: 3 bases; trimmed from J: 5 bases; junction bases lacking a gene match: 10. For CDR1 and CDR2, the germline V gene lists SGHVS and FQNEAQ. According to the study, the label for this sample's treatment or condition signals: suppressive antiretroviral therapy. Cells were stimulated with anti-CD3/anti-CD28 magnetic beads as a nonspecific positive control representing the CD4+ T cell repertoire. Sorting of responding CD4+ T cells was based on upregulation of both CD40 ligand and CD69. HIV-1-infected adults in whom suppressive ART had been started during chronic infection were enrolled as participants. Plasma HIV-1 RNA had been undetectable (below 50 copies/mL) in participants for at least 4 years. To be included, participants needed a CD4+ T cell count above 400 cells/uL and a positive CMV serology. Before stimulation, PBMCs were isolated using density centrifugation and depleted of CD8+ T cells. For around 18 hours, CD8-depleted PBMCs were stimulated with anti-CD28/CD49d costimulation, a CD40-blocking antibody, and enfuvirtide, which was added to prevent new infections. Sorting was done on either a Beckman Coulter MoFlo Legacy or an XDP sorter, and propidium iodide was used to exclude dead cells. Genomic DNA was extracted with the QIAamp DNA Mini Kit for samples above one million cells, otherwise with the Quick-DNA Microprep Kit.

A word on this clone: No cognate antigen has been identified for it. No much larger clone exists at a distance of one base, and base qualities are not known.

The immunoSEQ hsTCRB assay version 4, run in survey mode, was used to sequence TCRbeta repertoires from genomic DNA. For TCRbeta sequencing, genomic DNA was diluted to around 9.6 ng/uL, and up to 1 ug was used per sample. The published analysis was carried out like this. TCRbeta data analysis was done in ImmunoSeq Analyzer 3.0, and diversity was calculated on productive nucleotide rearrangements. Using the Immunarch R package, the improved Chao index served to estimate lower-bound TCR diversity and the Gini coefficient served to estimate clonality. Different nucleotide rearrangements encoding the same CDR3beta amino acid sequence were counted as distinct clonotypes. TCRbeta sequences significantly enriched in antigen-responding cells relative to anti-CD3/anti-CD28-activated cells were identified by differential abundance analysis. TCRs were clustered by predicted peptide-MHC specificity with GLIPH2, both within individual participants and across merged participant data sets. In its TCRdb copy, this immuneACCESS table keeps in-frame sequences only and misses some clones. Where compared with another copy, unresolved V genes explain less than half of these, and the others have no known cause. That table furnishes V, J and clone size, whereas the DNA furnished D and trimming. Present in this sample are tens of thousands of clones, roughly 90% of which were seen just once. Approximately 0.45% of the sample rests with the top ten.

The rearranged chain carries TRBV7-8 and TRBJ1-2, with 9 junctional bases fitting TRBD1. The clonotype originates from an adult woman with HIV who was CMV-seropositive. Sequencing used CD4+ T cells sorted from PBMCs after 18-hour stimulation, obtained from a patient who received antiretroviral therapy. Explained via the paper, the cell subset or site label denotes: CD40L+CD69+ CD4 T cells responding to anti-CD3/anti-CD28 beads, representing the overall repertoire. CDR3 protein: CASSLAPGQGWYGYTF. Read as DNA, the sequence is TGTGCCAGCAGCTTGGCCCCGGGACAGGGTTGGTATGGCTACACCTTC. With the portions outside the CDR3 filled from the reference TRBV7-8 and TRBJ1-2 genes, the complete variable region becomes GAGVSQSPRYKVAKRGQDVALRCDPISGHVSLFWYQQALGQGPEFLTYFQNEAQLDKSGLPSDRFFAERPEGSVSTLKIQRTQQEDSAVYLCASSLAPGQGWYGYTFGSGTRLTVV.